The 27 T cell receptor beta chains below all came from one sample that was sequenced in a study of cytomegalovirus exposure and HLA in healthy donors. Primers: 60 Vbeta forward and 13 Jbeta reverse. Only in-frame clones appear in the TCRdb table, and some are missing; sequencing was by immunoSEQ multiplex PCR. This sample carries approximately 150,000 clones, roughly 85% of them seen once, and the ten largest clones take 2.5% to 3%. Material: PBMCs. The origin of the receptors is a man younger than 40 in good health and CMV-seropositive.

V usage is TRBV7-2 and J usage is TRBJ2-2, with 16 nucleotides matching TRBD2. Germline V gives CDR1 SGHTA, CDR2 FQGNSA. J was trimmed by 5 bases and V by 5 bases; bases with no gene match: 5. The CDR3 length is 17 residues. The CDR3 DNA reads TGTGCCAGCAGCCTGGGACTAGCGGGAGGGGGAACCGGGGAGCTGTTTTTT. Translation gives CASSLGLAGGGTGELFF. Full variable domain (remainder filled in from reference TRBV7-2 and TRBJ2-2): GAGVSQSPSNKVTEKGKDVELRCDPISGHTALYWYRQSLGQGLEFLIYFQGNSAPDKSGLPSDRFSAERTGGSVSTLTIQRTQQEDSAVYLCASSLGLAGGGTGELFFGEGSRLTVL.

The V call is TRBV11-3, the J call TRBJ1-2; TRBD1 might be the D (6 bases). V was trimmed by 1 base and J by 0 bases, leaving 21 bases between them. The CDR3 extends over 19 amino acids. Germline V gene data show CDR1 as SGHNT and CDR2 as YENEEA. The DNA for the CDR3 is TGTGCCAGCAGCTTAGGCCCCGCCAACAGGGACGGGACTAACTATGGCTACACCTTC. This gives the protein CASSLGPANRDGTNYGYTF. The variable domain in full, completed from reference TRBV11-3 and TRBJ1-2, reads EAGVVQSPRYKIIEKKQPVAFWCNPISGHNTLYWYLQNLGQGPELLIRYENEEAVDDSQLPKDRFSAERLKGVDSTLKIQPAELGDSAVYLCASSLGPANRDGTNYGYTFGSGTRLTVV.

In DNA, the CDR3 is TGTGCCAGCAGTGCCACCGGGACAGGGGACGAAAAACTGTTTTTT. As protein: CASSATGTGDEKLFF. The chain has TRBV6-1 and TRBJ1-4, with TRBD1 matching over 10 bases. The germline V gene has CDR1 MNHNS and CDR2 SASEGT. V shed 4 bases, J shed 8 bases, and the junction held 7 bases outside the gene matches. This CDR3 is built from 15 residues.

This rearrangement joins TRBV25-1 to TRBJ1-2, with 7 positions matching TRBD1. The trim removed 8 bases at V and 4 bases at J, leaving 10 bases unmatched. The germline CDR1 and CDR2 sequences are MGHDK and SYGVNS. This CDR3 region has 14 residues. CDR3: CASADRADIYGYTF. As DNA, the CDR3 is TGTGCCAGCGCCGACAGGGCGGATATCTATGGCTACACCTTC.

This sequence joins TRBV4-3 and TRBJ1-5, with TRBD1 as a possible D gene (5 bases). The CDR3 totals 16 residues. CDR1 and CDR2 from the germline V gene are LGHNA and YSLEER. The V and J ends lost 0 bases and 0 bases respectively, with 9 bases between them. CDR3 residues: CASSQDWGVSNQPQHF. As DNA, the CDR3 is TGCGCCAGCAGCCAAGATTGGGGGGTTAGCAATCAGCCCCAGCATTTT.

V and J are TRBV7-2 and TRBJ1-1; D unresolved. Trimming removed 1 base at V and 6 bases at J, with 6 bases between. The CDR3 spans 12 residues. CDR1 SGHTA and CDR2 FQGNSA come from the germline V gene. The CDR3 loop reads CASSLVGAEAFF. The CDR3 nucleotides read TGTGCCAGCAGCTTAGTGGGAGCTGAAGCTTTCTTT.

The V and J genes are TRBV5-6 and TRBJ2-5, with 11 bases fitting TRBD2. The CDR3 is 19 amino acids. From germline, CDR1 is SGHDT and CDR2 YYEEEE. The V gene end was trimmed by 4 bases and the J gene end by 2 bases; junction bases not matched to a gene: 16. CDR3 residues: CASSDRGGLAASLQETQYF. In nucleotides, the CDR3 is TGTGCCAGCAGCGACCGGGGGGGACTAGCGGCCTCGCTTCAAGAGACCCAGTACTTC.

The V and J genes are TRBV5-1 and TRBJ2-5; 16 bases match TRBD2. Germline CDR1 reads SGHRS; CDR2 reads YFSETQ. With 2 bases clipped from V and 2 bases from J, the junction kept 9 bases outside the gene matches. This CDR3 region has 19 residues. This CDR3 is CASSFVGLAGGPEQETQYF. CDR3 bases: TGCGCCAGCAGCTTCGTGGGACTAGCGGGAGGGCCAGAGCAAGAGACCCAGTACTTC.

The chain employs TRBV7-3 and TRBJ2-1, with TRBD2 matching 9 bases. CDR1 is SGHTA and CDR2 is FQGTGA in the germline V gene. V was clipped by 5 bases and J by 3 bases; unmatched bases: 8. The CDR3 length is 16 residues. CDR3 amino acids: CASSLVGTSNYNEQFF. The DNA for the CDR3 is TGTGCCAGCAGCCTGGTGGGGACTAGCAACTACAATGAGCAGTTCTTC.

V is TRBV2 and J is TRBJ2-1; possible D gene TRBD2, 6 bases. Per the germline V gene, CDR1 is SNHLY and CDR2 is FYNNEI. The CDR3 consists of 13 residues. Trimming removed 7 bases at V and 9 bases at J, with 16 bases between. CDR3 in amino acids: CASNSARGGEQFF. In nucleotides, the CDR3 is TGTGCCAGCAATTCTGCTAGGGGAGGTGAGCAGTTCTTC.

The rearrangement links TRBV11-3 to TRBJ1-1; D unresolved. Germline-derived CDR1 and CDR2 are SGHNT and YENEEA. This CDR3 is built from 14 residues. The V gene lost 5 bases and the J gene lost 0 bases, with 10 bases spanning the gap. CDR3 protein: CASSRHGMNTEAFF. CDR3 bases: TGTGCCAGCAGCCGACACGGGATGAACACTGAAGCTTTCTTT. The whole variable domain, filled in from reference TRBV11-3 and TRBJ1-1, reads EAGVVQSPRYKIIEKKQPVAFWCNPISGHNTLYWYLQNLGQGPELLIRYENEEAVDDSQLPKDRFSAERLKGVDSTLKIQPAELGDSAVYLCASSRHGMNTEAFFGQGTRLTVV.

The chain employs TRBV11-3 and TRBJ2-1; tentatively, D is TRBD2 (6 bases). The CDR3 is 17 residues long. Per the germline V gene, CDR1 is SGHNT and CDR2 is YENEEA. V was trimmed by 0 bases and J by 7 bases, leaving 19 bases between them. CDR3 residues: CASSLEGSVAVKNEQFF. Written as DNA, the CDR3 is TGTGCCAGCAGCTTAGAAGGTTCGGTAGCGGTGAAGAATGAGCAGTTCTTC.

This chain connects TRBV7-9 to TRBJ1-1; 9 bases are shared with TRBD1. CDR3 length: 16 residues. Germline CDR1 reads SEHNR; CDR2 reads FQNEAQ (reference sequence). V shed 4 bases, J shed 4 bases, and the junction held 10 bases outside the gene matches. The CDR3: CASSSTTGGIGTEAFF. The CDR3 bases are TGTGCCAGCAGCTCCACGACAGGGGGGATAGGCACTGAAGCTTTCTTT.

The CDR3 spells CASSLATGSHEAFF. In DNA form, the CDR3 reads TGTGCCAGCAGCTTAGCCACAGGTTCTCACGAAGCTTTCTTT. The chain joins TRBV7-9 to TRBJ1-1, with D perhaps TRBD1 (5 bases). The V gene's germline CDR1 is SEHNR and CDR2 FQNEAQ (reference sequence). V lost 0 bases and J lost 8, with 13 bases in between. The CDR3 covers 14 residues.

The rearrangement links TRBV21-1 to TRBJ2-3; the DNA was not used to check the table's D call, TRBD1. TRBV21-1 is a pseudogene. The CDR3 is 15 residues long. The CDR3 sequence: CASSAPGHVPDTQYF. The CDR3 coding sequence is TGTGCCAGCAGCGCCCCGGGACACGTTCCAGATACGCAGTATTTT.

This clone showed up just a few times. The chain has TRBV5-1 and TRBJ2-7; 14 bases match TRBD2. Germline lookup yields CDR1 SGHRS and CDR2 YFSETQ. V dropped 2 bases and J dropped 7; count of bases not matched to a gene: 8. This CDR3 comprises 16 residues. The CDR3 region is CASSFTTGTSGSEQYF. CDR3 coding DNA: TGCGCCAGCAGCTTCACTACCGGGACTAGCGGGAGTGAGCAGTACTTC.

The gene calls are TRBV5-4 and TRBJ2-1; 8 positions match TRBD2. The CDR3 has 15 residues. Trimming took 4 bases from V and 2 from J; bases not matched to a gene: 5. Germline CDR1 reads SGHNT; CDR2 reads YYREEE (reference sequence). The CDR3 spells CASSVSGTAYNEQFF. The CDR3 DNA follows: TGTGCCAGCAGCGTTAGCGGGACCGCCTACAATGAGCAGTTCTTC.

The chain has TRBV9 and TRBJ2-2; TRBD1 aligns across 7 bases. Germline-derived CDR1 and CDR2 are SGDLS and YYNGEE. V lost 2 bases and J lost 6; bases outside the gene matches: 1. There are 13 residues in the CDR3. The CDR3 protein is CASSVQGAGELFF. The CDR3 nucleotides are TGTGCCAGCAGCGTCCAGGGGGCCGGGGAGCTGTTTTTT.

The genes are TRBV5-4 and TRBJ2-6; D remains ambiguous. The length of the CDR3 is 14 residues. The germline CDR1 and CDR2 sequences are SGHNT and YYREEE (reference sequence). V was pared by 9 bases and J by 1 base, with 11 bases between. The CDR3 bases are TGTGCCACCCAGGCCCAATCTGGGGCCAACGTCCTGACTTTC. This translates into CATQAQSGANVLTF.

This clone was found once. The V and J genes are TRBV25-1 and TRBJ1-5, with D uncertain. CDR1 is MGHDK, CDR2 SYGVNS, per germline. This CDR3 region has 13 residues. V lost 1 base, J lost 3 bases, and 4 bases lay in between. CDR3 region: CASSESFNQPQHF. The CDR3 nucleotides are TGTGCCAGCAGTGAATCCTTCAATCAGCCCCAGCATTTT.

V and J are TRBV9 and TRBJ2-7, with D tentatively TRBD1 (6 bases). The CDR3 is made up of 15 amino acids. V was pared by 0 bases and J by 2 bases, with 12 bases between. The V gene's germline CDR1 is SGDLS and CDR2 YYNGEE. The CDR3: CASSVGPGVPYEQYF. CDR3 DNA sequence: TGTGCCAGCAGCGTAGGGCCAGGGGTCCCCTACGAGCAGTACTTC. Supplemented by reference TRBV9 and TRBJ2-7, the full variable domain reads DSGVTQTPKHLITATGQRVTLRCSPRSGDLSVYWYQQSLDQGLQFLIQYYNGEERAKGNILERFSAQQFPDLHSELNLSSLELGDSALYFCASSVGPGVPYEQYFGPGTRLTVT.

This clone was recorded once. The chain combines TRBV9 with TRBJ2-1; the match to TRBD2 covers 9 bases. J was trimmed by 0 bases and V by 0 bases; bases with no gene match: 1. The CDR3 covers 16 residues. The germline gives CDR1 SGDLS, CDR2 YYNGEE. CDR3 amino acids: CASSVGSGSSYNEQFF. CDR3 DNA sequence: TGTGCCAGCAGCGTAGGTAGCGGGAGCTCCTACAATGAGCAGTTCTTC.

Comments on this clone: In the same sample, other DNA sequences code for this CDR3. The chain recombines TRBV14 with TRBJ1-2; TRBD1 matches at 7 bases. CDR1 is SGHDN and CDR2 is FVKESK in the germline V gene. After removal of 5 bases from V and 4 bases from J, the junction contained 4 bases not matched to a gene. The CDR3 consists of 13 residues. CDR3 sequence: CASSEGQSYGYTF. CDR3 DNA: TGTGCCAGCAGCGAGGGACAGAGCTATGGCTACACCTTC.

This chain connects TRBV5-5 to TRBJ1-2; no firm D call. Germline V gives CDR1 SGHKS, CDR2 YYEKEE (reference sequence). The CDR3 covers 14 residues. The V end lost 0 bases, the J end lost 8 bases, and 14 bases lay between the germline ends. The CDR3 loop reads CASSLVRQATGYTF. CDR3 sequence (DNA): TGTGCCAGCAGCTTGGTACGGCAGGCGACGGGCTACACCTTC.

The CDR3 is CASSPTPGSGTQYF. CDR3 nucleotide sequence: TGTGCCAGCAGCCCCACCCCCGGGTCGGGGACCCAGTACTTC. V gene TRBV11-2 combines with J gene TRBJ2-5; D gene uncertain. This CDR3 is 14 amino acids long. V lost 5 bases, J lost 7 bases, and 17 bases lay in between. Germline V gene lookup returns CDR1 SGHAT and CDR2 FQNNGV.

J is TRBJ2-3 and V is TRBV5-1; D gene unclear. The CDR3 sequence is 15 residues long. In germline, CDR1 is SGHRS, CDR2 YFSETQ. Trimming took off 0 bases at V and 4 bases at J, with 12 bases between the two ends. This CDR3 reads CASSLGVLRSDTQYF. Written as DNA, the CDR3 is TGCGCCAGCAGCTTGGGGGTCCTGAGGTCAGATACGCAGTATTTT. The full variable domain, with the rest looked up from reference TRBV5-1 and TRBJ2-3, is KAGVTQTPRYLIKTRGQQVTLSCSPISGHRSVSWYQQTPGQGLQFLFEYFSETQRNKGNFPGRFSGRQFSNSRSEMNVSTLELGDSALYLCASSLGVLRSDTQYFGPGTRLTVL.

The chain combines TRBV9 with TRBJ2-2, with D perhaps matching TRBD2 (5 bases). V shed 1 base and J shed 4 bases, with 11 bases lying between them. Germline loops: CDR1 SGDLS, CDR2 YYNGEE. CDR3 length: 15 residues. The DNA for the CDR3 is TGTGCCAGCAGCGTATTTGAGGGTTCCACCGGGGAGCTGTTTTTT. Translated, it gives CASSVFEGSTGELFF. Based on the CDR3 plus reference TRBV9 and TRBJ2-2, the full variable domain is DSGVTQTPKHLITATGQRVTLRCSPRSGDLSVYWYQQSLDQGLQFLIQYYNGEERAKGNILERFSAQQFPDLHSELNLSSLELGDSALYFCASSVFEGSTGELFFGEGSRLTVL.